These 2 T cell receptor beta chains share one sample of origin, sequenced in a study of shared clonotypes between healthy human individuals. Sequencing used immunoSEQ multiplex PCR; TCRdb keeps in-frame clones, though not all of them. Here the sample spans fewer than 1.8 million clones, just under 99% being singletons. The sequenced sample consisted of naive CD4+ T cells sorted from blood. As to subset: CD45RA+ positively selected. These receptor sequences come from a young man in good health.

The V call is TRBV7-9, the J call TRBJ2-7; the D gene is possibly TRBD1 (6 bases). The CDR3 has 14 residues. Germline lookup yields CDR1 SEHNR and CDR2 FQNEAQ (reference sequence). With 6 bases removed from V and 6 bases from J, the gap between germline ends came to 18 bases. The DNA for the CDR3 is TGTGCCAGCAGTACCGGGACACTTCGTAGCGAGCAGTACTTC. As protein: CASSTGTLRSEQYF.

The rearrangement joins TRBV28 to TRBJ2-1, with a tentative D call TRBD2 (5 bases). The CDR3 covers 13 residues. CDR1 and CDR2 from the germline V gene are MDHEN and SYDVKM. The germline V and J ends were trimmed by 3 bases and 9 bases, with 12 bases remaining between them. The CDR3 sequence: CASSLEAYGEQFF. CDR3 nucleotide sequence: TGTGCCAGCAGTTTGGAGGCTTACGGTGAGCAGTTCTTC.